Listed below are T cell receptor beta chains from one sample, sequenced in a study of T-cell reconstitution after alpha-beta-depleted transplantation in children. TCRdb re-analysed the PCR reads in MiXCR, keeping a single row per CDR3 protein. The sample carries about 210,000 distinct CDR3 sequences, roughly 15% recorded once. Sample: PBMCs, mostly from graft donor cells, taken 360 days after TCRalphabeta/CD19-depleted stem cell transplant. The receptors stem from a male patient aged 2-9 years who had a stem cell transplant for acute lymphoblastic leukemia, so the T cells may come from the graft donor. Both conserved end residues are part of each CDR3. The D gene is left open where the match is weak. Clone sizes are given selectively: once, few, many, or a class where the clone is expanded.

v_gene	j_gene	abundance	d_gene	CDR3nt	CDR3aa
TRBV10-3	TRBJ2-7	many	TRBD1	TGTGCCATCAGTTCAGCCGGGACAGACTACGAGCAGTACTTC	CAISSAGTDYEQYF
TRBV7-6	TRBJ2-3	.	TRBD1	TGTGCCAGCAGCTCCCCGATGGGACAGGGGGCAGATACGCAGTATTTT	CASSSPMGQGADTQYF
TRBV2	TRBJ2-7	few	.	TGTGCCAGCAAGCCATCCTCGAGCTCCTACGAGCAGTACTTC	CASKPSSSSYEQYF
TRBV7-9	TRBJ2-5	.	.	TGTGCCAGCAGCTCCGGAAGGCAGGGTGAGACCCAGTACTTC	CASSSGRQGETQYF
TRBV10-3	TRBJ1-2	few	.	TGTGCCATCAGGCCGACCGAGAACTATGGCTACACCTTC	CAIRPTENYGYTF
TRBV3-1	TRBJ2-3	many	TRBD2	TGTGCCAGCAGCCAAGGGCGGGAGTACGTTGCAGATACGCAGTATTTT	CASSQGREYVADTQYF
TRBV24-1	TRBJ1-2	.	.	TGTGCCACCAGTGACCCGGGCTATGGCTACACCTTC	CATSDPGYGYTF
TRBV21-1	TRBJ2-5	many	.	TGTGCCAGCAGCAGGGGCCAGGTTGTGTTGGAGACCCAGTACTTC	CASSRGQVVLETQYF
TRBV12-3/TRBV12-4	TRBJ2-2	few	.	TGTGCCAGCAGTCCGGGGACCCGTGGAGGCACCGGGGAGCTGTTTTTT	CASSPGTRGGTGELFF
TRBV10-3	TRBJ1-1	.	.	TGTGCCATCAGTGAAAATCCTAGGAGCGAAGCTTTCTTT	CAISENPRSEAFF
TRBV28	TRBJ2-5	.	.	TGTGCCAGCACTCCCTGGGGGAGACAAGAGACCCAGTACTTC	CASTPWGRQETQYF
TRBV2	TRBJ2-1	.	.	TGTGCCAGCAGCGCAATAGGACGGGGATCTGCCAATGAGCAGTTCTTC	CASSAIGRGSANEQFF
TRBV27	TRBJ2-7	few	TRBD2	TGTGCCAGCACCAGGACTAGCGGGGGGACCAGCTCCTACGAGCAGTACTTC	CASTRTSGGTSSYEQYF
TRBV7-9	TRBJ2-1	.	.	TGTGCCAGCAGCTTAGGGAGGGGATCGGCCTACAATGAGCAGTTCTTC	CASSLGRGSAYNEQFF
TRBV6-2/TRBV6-3	TRBJ2-2	few	.	TGTGCCAGTCGGAGCCTCAGGGGGAACACCGGGGAGCTGTTTTTT	CASRSLRGNTGELFF
TRBV29-1	TRBJ2-7	many	.	TGCAGCGTTGAGCTGTCGGGGCTCCCCTACGAGCAGTACTTC	CSVELSGLPYEQYF
TRBV10-2	TRBJ2-1	few	TRBD2	TGCGCCAGCAGATTTCTAGCGGGGGGGGGTGAGCAGTTCTTC	CASRFLAGGGEQFF
TRBV4-2	TRBJ2-2	.	TRBD2	TGTGCCAGCAGCCAAGATCTCAGCGGGGCGAACACCGGGGAGCTGTTTTTT	CASSQDLSGANTGELFF
TRBV6-6	TRBJ1-1	few	TRBD1	TGTGCCAGCAGTAACCGGGACAGCACTGAAGCTTTCTTT	CASSNRDSTEAFF
TRBV29-1	TRBJ2-7	many	.	TGCAGCGTTGAAGGGGGAACCTACGAGCAGTACTTC	CSVEGGTYEQYF
TRBV24-1	TRBJ2-1	.	.	TGTGCCACCAGTGGGAGGGACAGAAACAATGAGCAGTTCTTC	CATSGRDRNNEQFF
TRBV4-1	TRBJ1-2	.	.	TGCGCCAGCAGCCAAGGGGGCGCATCCTATGGCTACACCTTC	CASSQGGASYGYTF
TRBV7-9	TRBJ2-2	few	.	TGTGCCAGCACCCAACGAACCGGGGAGCTGTTTTTT	CASTQRTGELFF